The clone carrying this T cell receptor beta chain appeared once. This entry is derived from a study of blood T cell repertoires in COVID-19. Study context: Specimens from acute and convalescent COVID-19 originated in the United States, Italy and Spain. T cells, B-cell-depleted T cells, or PBMCs provided the cDNA or gDNA that served as material.

With 1 base removed from V and 7 bases from J, the gap between germline ends came to 13 bases. The CDR3 is made up of 14 amino acids. Germline loops: CDR1 SGHTA, CDR2 FQGNSA. Per the authors' pipeline: Counts of nucleated cells, estimated from reference gene primer amplification, were obtained. Sequencing was performed with immunoSEQ multiplex PCR; in TCRdb, only in-frame clones are kept and a portion is missing. V and J calls plus clone size are reproduced from that table; the DNA served to infer D and trimming. Of roughly 200,000 clones listed, roughly 83% are singletons. This TCR was recovered from a human donor in a cohort sampled during active COVID-19. The sequenced sample was peripheral blood. V usage is TRBV7-2 and J usage is TRBJ1-2, with D possibly matching TRBD1 (5 bases). The CDR3 nucleotides are TGTGCCAGCAGCTTAGGGGGCACAGGTGGTGGCTACACCTTC. Its protein is CASSLGGTGGGYTF. The complete variable domain, with remaining parts taken from reference TRBV7-2 and TRBJ1-2, reads GAGVSQSPSNKVTEKGKDVELRCDPISGHTALYWYRQSLGQGLEFLIYFQGNSAPDKSGLPSDRFSAERTGGSVSTLTIQRTQQEDSAVYLCASSLGGTGGGYTFGSGTRLTVV.